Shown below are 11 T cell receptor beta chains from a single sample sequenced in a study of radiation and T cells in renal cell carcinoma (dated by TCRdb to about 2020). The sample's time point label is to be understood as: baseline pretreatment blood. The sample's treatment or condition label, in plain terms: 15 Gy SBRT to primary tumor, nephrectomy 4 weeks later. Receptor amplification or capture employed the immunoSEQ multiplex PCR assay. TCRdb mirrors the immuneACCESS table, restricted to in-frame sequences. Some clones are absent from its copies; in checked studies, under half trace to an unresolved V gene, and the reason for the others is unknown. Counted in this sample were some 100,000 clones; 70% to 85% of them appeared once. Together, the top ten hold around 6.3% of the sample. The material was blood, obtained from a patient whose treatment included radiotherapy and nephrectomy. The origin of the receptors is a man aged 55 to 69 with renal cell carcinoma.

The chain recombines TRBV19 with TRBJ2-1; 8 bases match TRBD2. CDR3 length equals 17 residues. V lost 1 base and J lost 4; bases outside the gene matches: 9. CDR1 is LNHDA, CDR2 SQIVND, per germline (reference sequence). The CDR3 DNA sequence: TGTGCCAGTAGTATAGCGGGGGGGCAGGCTGCTTACAATGAGCAGTTCTTC. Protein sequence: CASSIAGGQAAYNEQFF.

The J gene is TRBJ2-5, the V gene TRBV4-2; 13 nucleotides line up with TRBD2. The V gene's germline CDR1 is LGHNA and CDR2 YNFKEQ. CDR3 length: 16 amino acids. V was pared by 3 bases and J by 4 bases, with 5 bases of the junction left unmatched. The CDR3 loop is CASSQDTSGGGETQYF. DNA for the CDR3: TGTGCCAGCAGCCAGGATACTAGCGGGGGGGGAGAGACCCAGTACTTC.

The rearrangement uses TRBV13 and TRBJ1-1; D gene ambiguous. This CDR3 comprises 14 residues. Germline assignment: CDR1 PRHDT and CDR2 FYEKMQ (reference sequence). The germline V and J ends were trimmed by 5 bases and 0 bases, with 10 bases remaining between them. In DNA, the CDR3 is TGTGCCAGCAGCCTCTCGATCATGAACACTGAAGCTTTCTTT. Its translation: CASSLSIMNTEAFF. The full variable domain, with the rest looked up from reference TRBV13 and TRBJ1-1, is AAGVIQSPRHLIKEKRETATLKCYPIPRHDTVYWYQQGPGQDPQFLISFYEKMQSDKGSIPDRFSAQQFSDYHSELNMSSLELGDSALYFCASSLSIMNTEAFFGQGTRLTVV.

CDR3 loop: CASRGQGNTEAFF. Written as DNA, the CDR3 is TGTGCCAGTAGGGGGCAGGGGAACACTGAAGCTTTCTTT. The chain combines TRBV19 with TRBJ1-1; D is perhaps TRBD1 (5 bases). V was shortened by 6 bases and J by 1 base, with 9 bases between the two germline ends. Germline V lookup: CDR1 LNHDA, CDR2 SQIVND (reference sequence). This CDR3 spans 13 amino acids.

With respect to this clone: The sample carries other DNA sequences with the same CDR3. The CDR3 region is CASTGYNEQFF. The CDR3 bases are TGTGCCAGTACAGGCTACAATGAGCAGTTCTTC. The rearrangement joins TRBV19 to TRBJ2-1; D ambiguous. The V gene lost 7 bases and the J gene lost 3 bases, with 4 bases spanning the gap. In germline, CDR1 is LNHDA, CDR2 SQIVND (reference sequence). The CDR3 spans 11 residues.

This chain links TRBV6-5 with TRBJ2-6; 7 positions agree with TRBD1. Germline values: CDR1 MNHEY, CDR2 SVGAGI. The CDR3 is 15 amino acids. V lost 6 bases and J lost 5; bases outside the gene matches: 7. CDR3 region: CASRGEGQRANVLTF. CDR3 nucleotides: TGTGCCAGCAGAGGCGAGGGACAGAGGGCCAACGTCCTGACTTTC.

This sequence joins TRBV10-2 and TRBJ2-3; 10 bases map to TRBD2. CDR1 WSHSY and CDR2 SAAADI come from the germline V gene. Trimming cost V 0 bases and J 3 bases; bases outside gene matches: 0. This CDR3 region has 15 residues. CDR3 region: CASSESSGRTDTQYF. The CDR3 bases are TGCGCCAGCAGTGAGTCTAGCGGGAGGACAGATACGCAGTATTTT.

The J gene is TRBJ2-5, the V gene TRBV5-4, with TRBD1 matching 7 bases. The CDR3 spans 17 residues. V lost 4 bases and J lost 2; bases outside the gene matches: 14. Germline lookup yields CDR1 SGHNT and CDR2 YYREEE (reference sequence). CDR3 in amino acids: CASSRLGFQQGQETQYF. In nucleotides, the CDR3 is TGTGCCAGCAGCCGACTTGGCTTCCAACAGGGGCAAGAGACCCAGTACTTC.

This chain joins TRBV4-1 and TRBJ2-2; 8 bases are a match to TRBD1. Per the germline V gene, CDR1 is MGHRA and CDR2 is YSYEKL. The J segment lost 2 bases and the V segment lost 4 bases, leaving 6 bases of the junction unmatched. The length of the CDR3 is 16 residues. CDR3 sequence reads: CASSPRTGPNTGELFF. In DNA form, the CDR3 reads TGCGCCAGCAGCCCGCGGACAGGGCCCAACACCGGGGAGCTGTTTTTT.

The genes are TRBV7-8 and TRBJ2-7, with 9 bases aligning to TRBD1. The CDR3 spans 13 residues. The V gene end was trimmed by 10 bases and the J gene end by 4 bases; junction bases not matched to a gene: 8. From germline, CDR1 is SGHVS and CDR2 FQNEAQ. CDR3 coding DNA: TGTGCCACCCAGCCGGGACAGGGTTACGAGCAGTACTTC. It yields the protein CATQPGQGYEQYF.

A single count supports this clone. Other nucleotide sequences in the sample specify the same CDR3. This CDR3 reads CASSSSYEQYF. In DNA form, the CDR3 reads TGTGCCAGCAGTTCGTCTTACGAGCAGTACTTC. The chain has TRBV28 and TRBJ2-7; D call uncertain. Trimming took off 4 bases at V and 4 bases at J, with 5 bases between the two ends. The V gene's germline CDR1 is MDHEN and CDR2 SYDVKM. This CDR3 has 11 residues.